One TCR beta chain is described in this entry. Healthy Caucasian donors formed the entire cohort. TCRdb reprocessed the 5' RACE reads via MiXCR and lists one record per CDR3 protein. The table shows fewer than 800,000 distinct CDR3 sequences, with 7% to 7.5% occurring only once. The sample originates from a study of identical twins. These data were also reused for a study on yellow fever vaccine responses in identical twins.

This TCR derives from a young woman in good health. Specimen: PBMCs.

CDR3 in amino acids: CASSQSPGLAGSEQYF. CDR3 nucleotides: TGCGCCAGCAGCCAGTCACCGGGACTAGCGGGATCCGAGCAGTACTTC. The V call is TRBV4-1, the J call TRBJ2-7; 13 nucleotides line up with TRBD2. CDR3 length: 16 residues. V lost 3 bases to trimming and J lost 6 bases; unmatched junction nucleotides: 8. Germline-derived CDR1 and CDR2 are MGHRA and YSYEKL.